The 28 T cell receptor beta chains presented below share a single source sample, sequenced in a study of blood T cell repertoires in COVID-19. Only in-frame clones appear in the TCRdb table, and some are missing; sequencing was by immunoSEQ multiplex PCR. The table shows around 84,000 clones, with over 70% occurring only once. Sequenced material: peripheral blood. The receptors were sampled from a man older than 75 with active or convalescent COVID-19.

The rearrangement uses TRBV6-5 and TRBJ2-7; 7 bases line up with TRBD2. The CDR3 length is 13 residues. The germline gives CDR1 MNHEY, CDR2 SVGAGI. The J segment lost 0 bases and the V segment lost 7 bases, leaving 3 bases of the junction unmatched. CDR3 sequence: CASTGGGSYEQYF. DNA for the CDR3: TGTGCCAGCACTGGCGGGGGCTCCTACGAGCAGTACTTC.

The chain is built from TRBV5-6 and TRBJ2-5; 11 nucleotides match TRBD2. Trimming at V came to 4 bases and at J to 1 base, leaving 6 bases not matched to a gene. CDR3 length: 16 amino acids. CDR1 and CDR2 (germline): SGHDT, YYEEEE. The CDR3 loop reads CASSSGTSGFQETQYF. The CDR3 nucleotides read TGTGCCAGCAGCAGCGGGACTAGCGGATTCCAAGAGACCCAGTACTTC.

V gene TRBV7-2 combines with J gene TRBJ2-3, with 8 bases matching TRBD2. V lost 1 base and J lost 4; bases outside the gene matches: 7. The CDR3 runs to 16 residues. Germline V gene sequence: CDR1 SGHTA, CDR2 FQGNSA. CDR3 loop: CASSLVRTSLPDTQYF. The CDR3 nucleotides read TGTGCCAGCAGCTTAGTTAGGACTAGCCTCCCAGATACGCAGTATTTT. Full variable domain (remainder filled in from reference TRBV7-2 and TRBJ2-3): GAGVSQSPSNKVTEKGKDVELRCDPISGHTALYWYRQSLGQGLEFLIYFQGNSAPDKSGLPSDRFSAERTGGSVSTLTIQRTQQEDSAVYLCASSLVRTSLPDTQYFGPGTRLTVL.

The V and J genes are TRBV2 and TRBJ2-7; 10 positions match TRBD2. This CDR3 has 15 residues. CDR1 and CDR2 from the germline V gene are SNHLY and FYNNEI. V lost 5 bases to trimming and J lost 9 bases; unmatched junction nucleotides: 13. CDR3 in amino acids: CASSPLAGASRGQYF. As DNA, the CDR3 is TGTGCCAGCAGTCCCCTAGCGGGGGCCTCCCGGGGGCAGTACTTC.

This rearrangement joins TRBV5-1 to TRBJ2-7; TRBD2 matches at 11 bases. Trimming cost V 3 bases and J 6 bases; bases outside gene matches: 14. This CDR3 has 17 residues. The V gene's germline CDR1 is SGHRS and CDR2 YFSETQ. The CDR3 sequence is CASSSRGSGGVMTEQYF. The CDR3 nucleotides read TGCGCCAGCAGCTCCCGCGGTAGCGGGGGGGTTATGACCGAGCAGTACTTC. The full variable domain, rest sourced from reference TRBV5-1 and TRBJ2-7, is KAGVTQTPRYLIKTRGQQVTLSCSPISGHRSVSWYQQTPGQGLQFLFEYFSETQRNKGNFPGRFSGRQFSNSRSEMNVSTLELGDSALYLCASSSRGSGGVMTEQYFGPGTRLTVT.

This chain connects TRBV30 to TRBJ1-1; no reliable D call. V was cut by 2 bases and J by 5 bases, with 12 bases left in between. Germline loops: CDR1 GTSNPN, CDR2 SVGIG (reference sequence). CDR3 length: 13 amino acids. The CDR3 DNA sequence: TGTGCCTGGAGTATCGAGGGAGGGACTGAAGCTTTCTTT. This codes for CAWSIEGGTEAFF.

The CDR3 coding sequence is TGTGCCAGCAGCCAGGACGAGCGGGGGGGCTACAATGAGCAGTTCTTC. It is translated as CASSQDERGGYNEQFF. The chain recombines TRBV4-2 with TRBJ2-1, with 10 positions matching TRBD2. This CDR3 is 16 amino acids long. The germline gives CDR1 LGHNA, CDR2 YNFKEQ. Trimming at V came to 3 bases and at J to 3 bases, leaving 5 bases not matched to a gene.

The chain joins TRBV11-2 to TRBJ1-1; 7 positions agree with TRBD1. Germline-derived CDR1 and CDR2 are SGHAT and FQNNGV. V was clipped by 0 bases and J by 3 bases; unmatched bases: 7. This CDR3 comprises 16 residues. The CDR3 DNA follows: TGTGCCAGCAGCTTAGATGGTGGCAGGGGGTACACTGAAGCTTTCTTT. Its protein product is CASSLDGGRGYTEAFF.

The J gene is TRBJ2-3, the V gene TRBV28, with TRBD1 matching over 8 bases. CDR1 MDHEN and CDR2 SYDVKM come from the germline V gene. The CDR3 consists of 15 residues. V dropped 6 bases and J dropped 1; count of bases not matched to a gene: 6. The CDR3 is CASRSPGGGTDTQYF. In DNA, the CDR3 is TGTGCCAGCAGGTCGCCAGGGGGCGGCACAGATACGCAGTATTTT.

This sequence joins TRBV6-1 and TRBJ2-5; weak D call: TRBD1 (6 bases). Germline CDR1 reads MNHNS; CDR2 reads SASEGT. The V gene lost 3 bases and the J gene lost 6 bases, with 23 bases spanning the gap. CDR3 size: 17 residues. CDR3: CASSDYPRGITAKTQYF. In DNA form, the CDR3 reads TGTGCCAGCAGTGACTACCCCAGGGGTATTACCGCCAAGACCCAGTACTTC.

The chain joins TRBV3-1 (or the pseudogene TRBV3-2) to TRBJ2-6, with TRBD2 matching over 7 bases. The germline gives CDR1 LGHDT, CDR2 YNNKEL (reference sequence). The CDR3 runs to 17 residues. V trimming: 0 bases; J trimming: 1 base; junction bases outside the gene matches: 3. CDR3 loop: CASSQDPGGSGANVLTF. The CDR3 DNA is TGTGCCAGCAGCCAAGATCCGGGGGGATCTGGGGCCAACGTCCTGACTTTC.

This clone was seen just once. The chain combines TRBV6-5 with TRBJ2-7, with D maybe TRBD2 (5 bases). The CDR3 is 14 residues long. Germline lookup yields CDR1 MNHEY and CDR2 SVGAGI. The germline V and J ends were trimmed by 0 bases and 2 bases, with 8 bases remaining between them. The CDR3 spells CASSYSTGTYEQYF. The CDR3 nucleotides read TGTGCCAGCAGTTACTCGACCGGGACCTACGAGCAGTACTTC.

The chain recombines TRBV12-5 with TRBJ1-2; 10 nucleotides line up with TRBD1. J lost 7 bases, V lost 2 bases, and 7 bases had no gene match. This CDR3 is built from 15 residues. The germline V gene encodes CDR1 LGHNT and CDR2 FRNRAP. The CDR3 spells CASGLTRQGAGGYTF. DNA of the CDR3: TGTGCTAGTGGTTTGACCCGACAGGGGGCTGGTGGCTACACCTTC.

The chain employs TRBV9 and TRBJ2-2; D perhaps matches TRBD2 (5 bases). Looked up from germline, CDR1 is SGDLS and CDR2 is YYNGEE. This CDR3 is built from 16 residues. V lost 4 bases, J lost 4 bases, and 17 bases lay in between. The CDR3 sequence is CASSLGRVSATGELFF. CDR3 coding DNA: TGTGCCAGCAGCCTCGGGCGGGTCTCCGCCACCGGGGAGCTGTTTTTT.

This clone was seen just once. The gene calls are TRBV11-2 and TRBJ2-5, with TRBD2 matching over 9 bases. This CDR3 contains 14 residues. Per germline, CDR1 SGHAT and CDR2 FQNNGV. The trim removed 1 base at V and 5 bases at J, leaving 2 bases unmatched. The CDR3 reads CASSLALAGETQYF. CDR3 nucleotide sequence: TGTGCCAGCAGCTTAGCTCTAGCGGGGGAGACCCAGTACTTC.

The chain couples TRBV7-9 to TRBJ1-1, with no clear D. Germline V gene data show CDR1 as SEHNR and CDR2 as FQNEAQ (reference sequence). V shed 5 bases and J shed 0 bases, with 13 bases lying between them. The CDR3 runs to 15 residues. The CDR3 DNA reads as TGTGCCAGCAGCCTTCACTCCGGTATGAACACTGAAGCTTTCTTT. It codes for CASSLHSGMNTEAFF.

The genes are TRBV30 and TRBJ2-1, with 15 positions matching TRBD2. The CDR3 covers 17 residues. The germline V gene has CDR1 GTSNPN and CDR2 SVGIG (reference sequence). The V and J ends lost 1 base and 8 bases, in that order; junction bases with no gene match: 9. DNA for the CDR3: TGTGCCTGGAGTGGCCCCGGACTAGCGGGGGGGACCTATGAGCAGTTCTTC. As protein: CAWSGPGLAGGTYEQFF.

V is TRBV5-1 and J is TRBJ2-7; 7 nucleotides line up with TRBD1. The germline CDR1 and CDR2 sequences are SGHRS and YFSETQ. The CDR3 totals 12 residues. The trim removed 4 bases at V and 7 bases at J, leaving 5 bases unmatched. The CDR3 reads CASSLGQREQYF. Here the CDR3 DNA reads TGCGCCAGCAGCCTGGGACAGCGAGAGCAGTACTTC.

This clone appeared a single time. This chain links TRBV10-2 with TRBJ1-1; no clear D gene. The V gene lost 0 bases and the J gene lost 4 bases, with 3 bases spanning the gap. Germline CDR1 reads WSHSY; CDR2 reads SAAADI. The CDR3 totals 12 residues. The CDR3, as DNA: TGCGCCAGCAGTGAGTCGGCCACTGAAGCTTTCTTT. Translating gives CASSESATEAFF.

The chain combines TRBV5-1 with TRBJ2-2; D call uncertain. With 1 base removed from V and 2 bases from J, the gap between germline ends came to 6 bases. Germline assignment: CDR1 SGHRS and CDR2 YFSETQ. This CDR3 is 14 amino acids long. CDR3 protein: CASSLFGNTGELFF. Here the CDR3 DNA reads TGCGCCAGCAGCTTGTTCGGTAACACCGGGGAGCTGTTTTTT.

The rearrangement links TRBV29-1 to TRBJ1-6; the match to TRBD1 covers 7 bases. This CDR3 region has 13 residues. Germline V gene lookup returns CDR1 SQVTM and CDR2 ANQGSEA. V was clipped by 4 bases and J by 7 bases; unmatched bases: 4. As DNA, the CDR3 is TGCAGCGTTGGACAGGGTGACAATTCACCCCTCCACTTT. The encoded protein is CSVGQGDNSPLHF.

The rearrangement links TRBV19 to TRBJ2-1, with D possibly matching TRBD1 (5 bases). Germline-derived CDR1 and CDR2 are LNHDA and SQIVND (reference sequence). Between the trimmed V and J ends, which lost 3 bases and 8 bases, there was a span of 26 bases. The CDR3 spans 18 residues. Written as DNA, the CDR3 is TGTGCCAGTAGTATCCACAGGAGCCTCAGCCCCGTCACGCATGAGCAGTTCTTC. Translation: CASSIHRSLSPVTHEQFF.

This chain uses TRBV19 with TRBJ2-5, with 9 bases identical to TRBD2. V lost 1 base and J lost 2; bases outside the gene matches: 2. CDR1 is LNHDA, CDR2 SQIVND, per germline (reference sequence). The CDR3 is 15 amino acids. CDR3 DNA sequence: TGTGCCAGTAGTATAGCTAGCGGGATTCAAGAGACCCAGTACTTC. Protein sequence: CASSIASGIQETQYF.

Only one count was recorded for this clone. This chain links TRBV19 with TRBJ1-4, with D tentatively TRBD1 (6 bases). Per germline, CDR1 LNHDA and CDR2 SQIVND (reference sequence). The CDR3 contains 15 residues. The V and J ends lost 9 bases and 1 base respectively, with 15 bases between them. For the CDR3, the DNA is TGTGCCAGCAAAACCCTGGACAGAACTAATGAAAAACTGTTTTTT. Protein sequence: CASKTLDRTNEKLFF.

The V and J genes are TRBV7-8 and TRBJ1-2, with 8 bases lining up with TRBD1. Per germline, CDR1 SGHVS and CDR2 FQNEAQ. CDR3 size: 13 residues. V trimming: 1 base; J trimming: 5 bases; junction bases outside the gene matches: 0. The CDR3 sequence is CASSLGQGYGYTF. The CDR3 nucleotides read TGTGCCAGCAGCTTAGGACAGGGGTATGGCTACACCTTC.

V is TRBV9 and J is TRBJ2-7; D may be TRBD1 (5 bases). Germline V gene lookup returns CDR1 SGDLS and CDR2 YYNGEE. V was trimmed by 3 bases and J by 7 bases, leaving 17 bases between them. This CDR3 contains 14 residues. CDR3 protein: CASSASDSLPEQYF. DNA of the CDR3: TGTGCCAGCAGCGCTTCCGACAGCCTCCCGGAGCAGTACTTC. Based on the CDR3 plus reference TRBV9 and TRBJ2-7, the full variable domain is DSGVTQTPKHLITATGQRVTLRCSPRSGDLSVYWYQQSLDQGLQFLIQYYNGEERAKGNILERFSAQQFPDLHSELNLSSLELGDSALYFCASSASDSLPEQYFGPGTRLTVT.

The V call is TRBV9, the J call TRBJ2-1; weak D call: TRBD1 (5 bases). The CDR3 runs to 12 residues. V dropped 0 bases and J dropped 8 bases, with 6 bases sitting between them. Looked up from germline, CDR1 is SGDLS and CDR2 is YYNGEE. CDR3 coding DNA: TGTGCCAGCAGCGTAGACAGGCATGAGCAGTTCTTC. Residues: CASSVDRHEQFF.

J is TRBJ2-5 and V is TRBV13; tentative D call: TRBD2 (5 bases). This CDR3 region has 14 residues. Trimming removed 2 bases at V and 0 bases at J, with 7 bases between. CDR1 and CDR2 (germline): PRHDT, FYEKMQ (reference sequence). CDR3 in amino acids: CASSLRTYQETQYF. As DNA, the CDR3 is TGTGCCAGCAGCTTACGGACTTACCAAGAGACCCAGTACTTC.